This is a list of T cell receptor beta chains from one sample in a study of T cell responses to AZD1222 COVID-19 vaccine. Clones were read by immunoSEQ multiplex PCR, and TCRdb kept only the in-frame ones, dropping some. The data hold some 150,000 clones, with nearly 90% observed a single time. The sequencing used peripheral blood, collected 28 days after the second dose of the MenACWY control vaccine. The receptors stem from an adult who received the MenACWY meningococcal vaccine as a control. CDR3s include the opening cysteine and the closing phenylalanine or tryptophan. The D gene is left open where the match is weak. Clone size is given for some rows only: seen once, a few or many times, or a class if the clone is expanded.

TRBV5-1	few	TRBJ1-1	-	CASSLDPVGNTEAFF	TGCGCCAGCAGCTTGGATCCGGTGGGGAACACTGAAGCTTTCTTT
TRBV7-2	-	TRBJ2-3	-	CASSNSADTQYF	TGTGCCAGCAGCAATAGCGCGGATACGCAGTATTTT
TRBV27	-	TRBJ1-6	-	CASSLRVSNSPLHF	TGTGCCAGCAGTTTGAGGGTGTCGAATTCACCCCTCCACTTT
TRBV7-3	-	TRBJ1-1	TRBD1	CASSLGTGGANTEAFF	TGTGCCAGCAGCTTGGGGACAGGGGGCGCGAACACTGAAGCTTTCTTT
TRBV2	-	TRBJ2-7	TRBD1	CASRPGQGIEQYF	TGTGCCAGCAGACCGGGACAGGGAATCGAGCAGTACTTC
TRBV24-1	-	TRBJ1-5	-	CATSDPDQPQHF	TGTGCCACCAGTGACCCGGATCAGCCCCAGCATTTT
TRBV27	-	TRBJ2-5	-	CASSLKSAQETQYF	TGTGCCAGCAGTTTAAAGTCAGCCCAAGAGACCCAGTACTTC
TRBV5-4	-	TRBJ1-2	-	CASSFGGGYGYTF	TGTGCCAGCAGCTTCGGAGGGGGCTATGGCTACACCTTC
TRBV7-2	few	TRBJ2-6	-	CASSPRGSGANVLTF	TGTGCCAGCAGCCCCAGGGGTTCTGGGGCCAACGTCCTGACTTTC
TRBV5-1	few	TRBJ2-7	-	CASALRSYEQYF	TGCGCCAGCGCTCTGAGGTCCTACGAGCAGTACTTC
TRBV7-2	once	TRBJ2-7	TRBD1	CASGKGGGTGGTYEQYF	TGTGCCAGCGGTAAAGGGGGTGGGACAGGGGGCACCTACGAGCAGTACTTC
TRBV6-2/TRBV6-3	-	TRBJ2-1	-	CASSYPIQTLGNEQFF	TGTGCCAGCAGTTACCCCATTCAAACCCTGGGTAATGAGCAGTTCTTC
TRBV29-1	-	TRBJ1-4	-	CSVRVGGVSEKLFF	TGCAGCGTTCGGGTGGGGGGCGTATCTGAAAAACTGTTTTTT